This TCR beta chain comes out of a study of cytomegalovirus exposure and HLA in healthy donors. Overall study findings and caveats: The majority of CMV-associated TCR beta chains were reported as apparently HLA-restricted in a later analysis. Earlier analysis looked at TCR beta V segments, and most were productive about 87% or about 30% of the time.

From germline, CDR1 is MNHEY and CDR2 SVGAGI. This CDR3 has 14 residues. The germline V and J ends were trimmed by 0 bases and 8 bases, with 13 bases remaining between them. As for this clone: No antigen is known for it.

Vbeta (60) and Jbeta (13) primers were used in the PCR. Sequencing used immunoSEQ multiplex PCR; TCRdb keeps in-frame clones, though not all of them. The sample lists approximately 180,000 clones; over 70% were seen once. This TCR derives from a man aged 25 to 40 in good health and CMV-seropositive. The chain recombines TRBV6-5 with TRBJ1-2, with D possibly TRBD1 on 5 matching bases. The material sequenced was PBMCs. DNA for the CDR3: TGTGCCAGCAGTTACTCAGGCAGGGAAGGCGGCTACACCTTC. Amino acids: CASSYSGREGGYTF.